This note documents a single T cell receptor (beta chain) sequence. The antigen is undetermined. The data belong to a study of OX40 agonist ivuxolimab in advanced cancers. Background on the study: The patients received agonistic anti-OX40 (CD134) antibody ivuxolimab. Hepatocellular carcinoma, melanoma, renal cell or head and neck cancer was diagnosed in the dose-escalation patients. At roughly 80% male, the cohort had a mean age of 60 years, ranging from roughly 23 to 80. Overall study results and limits: Also showing low normalized T-cell clonal expansion were some of the nonresponders.

Profiling relied on immunoSEQ multiplex PCR, and the TCRdb table lists in-frame clones only, not all of them. The data show over 150,000 clones, 90% to 95% seen once. The starting material was CD4+ or CD8+ T cells sorted from blood, obtained in a trial of the OX40 agonist ivuxolimab. This receptor was obtained from an adult with an advanced solid tumor such as melanoma, head and neck, liver or kidney cancer.

CDR3 nucleotides: TGTGCCAGCAGCTTAGGGACGAACACTGAAGCTTTCTTT. Its protein product is CASSLGTNTEAFF. The V and J genes are TRBV7-2 and TRBJ1-1, with D unresolved. Germline lookup yields CDR1 SGHTA and CDR2 FQGNSA. This CDR3 spans 13 amino acids. Trimming pared 1 base from V and 1 base from J, leaving 4 bases between.